These 21 T cell receptor beta chains were all obtained from the same sample, sequenced in a study of cytotoxic CD8 clonotypes in ibrutinib-treated CLL. TCRdb's copy holds only in-frame clones and misses some; the assay was immunoSEQ multiplex PCR. The sample includes approximately 100,000 clones, 45% to 65% of them seen just once. This specimen consisted of PBMCs, obtained after 24 months of ibrutinib treatment. The receptors stem from a human donor with chronic lymphocytic leukemia.

This chain connects TRBV4-2 to TRBJ2-3; D is uncertain. The germline V gene has CDR1 LGHNA and CDR2 YNFKEQ. The ends were cut back, 2 bases at V and 4 bases at J, with 4 bases in the middle. The length of the CDR3 is 12 residues. The CDR3 here is CASSQLPDTQYF. In nucleotides, the CDR3 is TGTGCCAGCAGCCAACTTCCAGATACGCAGTATTTT.

The chain is built from TRBV5-1 and TRBJ1-4, with 7 bases matching TRBD1. J lost 4 bases, V lost 5 bases, and 11 bases had no gene match. Germline V gene sequence: CDR1 SGHRS, CDR2 YFSETQ. This CDR3 has 16 amino acids. CDR3 in amino acids: CASRTGTEAINEKLFF. The CDR3 DNA follows: TGCGCCAGCAGGACCGGGACAGAAGCCATTAATGAAAAACTGTTTTTT. Filled out from reference TRBV5-1 and TRBJ1-4, the complete variable domain reads KAGVTQTPRYLIKTRGQQVTLSCSPISGHRSVSWYQQTPGQGLQFLFEYFSETQRNKGNFPGRFSGRQFSNSRSEMNVSTLELGDSALYLCASRTGTEAINEKLFFGSGTQLSVL.

The CDR3 sequence is CSGASGQETQYF. CDR3 DNA sequence: TGCAGCGGGGCTAGCGGCCAAGAGACCCAGTACTTC. The J gene is TRBJ2-5, the V gene TRBV29-1; 7 bases fit TRBD2. The CDR3 runs 12 residues. Trimming took 7 bases from V and 1 from J; bases not matched to a gene: 3. Germline values: CDR1 SQVTM, CDR2 ANQGSEA. The variable domain in full, completed from reference TRBV29-1 and TRBJ2-5, reads SAVISQKPSRDICQRGTSLTIQCQVDSQVTMMFWYRQQPGQSLTLIATANQGSEATYESGFVIDKFPISRPNLTFSTLTVSNMSPEDSSIYLCSGASGQETQYFGPGTRLLVL.

CDR3 loop: CASSLRGDGNEQFF. The DNA of the CDR3 is TGTGCCAGCAGCCTGAGGGGCGATGGTAATGAGCAGTTCTTC. The chain has TRBV14 and TRBJ2-1; D possibly uses TRBD1 or TRBD2 (5 bases each). In germline, CDR1 is SGHDN, CDR2 FVKESK. Deletions cut 4 bases from V and 7 bases from J, with 14 bases between. The CDR3 length is 14 residues.

The gene calls are TRBV30 and TRBJ2-2; 11 nucleotides agree with TRBD1. V lost 5 bases, J lost 8 bases, and 4 bases stayed unmatched. CDR3 length: 13 residues. Germline V gene sequence: CDR1 GTSNPN, CDR2 SVGIG (reference sequence). The CDR3 DNA is TGTGCCTGGTCGGGACAGGGGGGAGGGGAGCTGTTTTTT. This translates into CAWSGQGGGELFF.

The V gene is TRBV6-4, the J gene TRBJ2-3; 8 bases fit TRBD2. Germline values: CDR1 MRHNA, CDR2 SNTAGT. The CDR3 consists of 14 residues. Trimming took 3 bases from V and 6 from J; bases not matched to a gene: 5. The CDR3 DNA reads as TGTGCCAGCAGTGAAGTAGCGGGGTATGATACGCAGTATTTT. Amino acid sequence: CASSEVAGYDTQYF.

The chain recombines TRBV6-5 with TRBJ1-5; 8 bases agree with TRBD1. The CDR3 is 13 residues long. The V gene end was trimmed by 5 bases and the J gene end by 7 bases; junction bases not matched to a gene: 4. CDR1 is MNHEY and CDR2 is SVGAGI in the germline V gene. The CDR3 is CASSLTGAQPQHF. The CDR3 DNA sequence: TGTGCCAGCAGTCTGACAGGGGCGCAGCCCCAGCATTTT.

This clone was found a few times. The CDR3 DNA sequence: TGTGCCAGCAGTCAGGACAGCTCCTACGAGCAGTACTTC. This sequence encodes CASSQDSSYEQYF. The chain uses TRBV27 and TRBJ2-7; TRBD1 is a possible D gene (6 bases). The CDR3 is 13 amino acids. Germline assignment: CDR1 MNHEY and CDR2 SMNVEV (reference sequence). V shed 5 bases and J shed 0 bases, with 8 bases lying between them.

This clone was detected only a few times. CDR3 coding DNA: TGTGCCATCAGGGGACAGGGGGAAACCGGGGAGCTGTTTTTT. Translating gives CAIRGQGETGELFF. The chain has TRBV10-3 and TRBJ2-2; TRBD1 matches at 11 bases. The CDR3 covers 14 residues. V was clipped by 6 bases and J by 5 bases; unmatched bases: 2. The V gene's germline CDR1 is ENHRY and CDR2 SYGVKD.

This clone occurred a few times. The rearrangement uses TRBV15 and TRBJ2-1; tentative D call: TRBD1 (5 bases). The CDR3 runs to 14 residues. Trimming shortened V by 8 bases and J by 0 bases, and 11 bases separated the two germline ends. CDR1 and CDR2 (germline): LNHNV, YYDKDF (reference sequence). For the CDR3, the DNA is TGTGCCACCTTGCGGCAGGGCTCCTACAATGAGCAGTTCTTC. It is translated as CATLRQGSYNEQFF.

The chain employs TRBV29-1 and TRBJ1-1; D might be TRBD1 (5 bases). The V gene lost 7 bases and the J gene lost 1 base, with 10 bases spanning the gap. The germline V gene has CDR1 SQVTM and CDR2 ANQGSEA. The CDR3 is 12 amino acids. The CDR3 DNA follows: TGCAGCGGGACCCAGGGGAACACTGAAGCTTTCTTT. It yields the protein CSGTQGNTEAFF.

V and J are TRBV12-5 and TRBJ2-5, with D possibly called TRBD1 or TRBD2 (5 bases each). Germline V gene data show CDR1 as LGHNT and CDR2 as FRNRAP. The CDR3 totals 15 residues. Trimming pared 5 bases from V and 4 bases from J, leaving 17 bases between. The CDR3 DNA sequence: TGTGCTAGTGGTCCCGGGACCTCCCCAGGAGAGACCCAGTACTTC. Translation gives CASGPGTSPGETQYF. Combining the CDR3 with reference TRBV12-5 and TRBJ2-5 gives the whole variable domain DARVTQTPRHKVTEMGQEVTMRCQPILGHNTVFWYRQTMMQGLELLAYFRNRAPLDDSGMPKDRFSAEMPDATLATLKIQPSEPRDSAVYFCASGPGTSPGETQYFGPGTRLLVL.

This rearrangement joins TRBV6-1 to TRBJ2-7, with 10 bases lining up with TRBD2. Germline loops: CDR1 MNHNS, CDR2 SASEGT. This CDR3 comprises 15 residues. Germline trimming cut 7 bases from V and 5 bases from J; bases unmatched to any gene: 11. The CDR3 loop is CASKDIGLAVHEQYF. CDR3 DNA sequence: TGTGCCAGCAAAGACATAGGACTAGCGGTGCACGAGCAGTACTTC.

This clone was seen a handful of times. The rearrangement uses TRBV7-9 and TRBJ1-1; D possibly corresponds to TRBD1 (5 bases). The V end was cut by 4 bases, the J end by 4 bases, with 13 bases between. The CDR3 extends over 14 amino acids. From germline, CDR1 is SEHNR and CDR2 FQNEAQ (reference sequence). The CDR3 reads CASSSLRGGTEAFF. In DNA form, the CDR3 reads TGTGCCAGCAGCTCACTACGTGGGGGCACTGAAGCTTTCTTT.

This clone was found a few times. The chain uses TRBV9 and TRBJ2-2; TRBD1 matches at 9 bases. The CDR3 is 15 amino acids. Germline lookup yields CDR1 SGDLS and CDR2 YYNGEE. V lost 3 bases and J lost 7; bases outside the gene matches: 7. CDR3 protein: CASSASGTGIGELFF. CDR3 bases: TGTGCCAGCAGCGCCAGCGGGACAGGGATCGGGGAGCTGTTTTTT.

The chain is built from TRBV5-6 and TRBJ2-1; no reliable D call. The V end was cut by 5 bases, the J end by 0 bases, with 12 bases between. The V gene's germline CDR1 is SGHDT and CDR2 YYEEEE. The CDR3 is 15 residues long. Here the CDR3 DNA reads TGTGCCAGCAGACTGGGGTATAGCTCCTACAATGAGCAGTTCTTC. This codes for CASRLGYSSYNEQFF. Complete variable domain (other parts from reference TRBV5-6 and TRBJ2-1): DAGVTQSPTHLIKTRGQQVTLRCSPKSGHDTVSWYQQALGQGPQFIFQYYEEEERQRGNFPDRFSGHQFPNYSSELNVNALLLGDSALYLCASRLGYSSYNEQFFGPGTRLTVL.

The V call is TRBV13, the J call TRBJ2-5, with D perhaps matching TRBD2 (6 bases). Germline-derived CDR1 and CDR2 are PRHDT and FYEKMQ (reference sequence). The V and J ends lost 0 bases and 5 bases respectively, with 28 bases between them. This CDR3 region has 20 residues. The CDR3 is CASSLGPPGLRGAVGETQYF. The CDR3 coding sequence is TGTGCCAGCAGCTTAGGCCCCCCCGGTTTGCGGGGTGCGGTGGGGGAGACCCAGTACTTC.

V and J are TRBV7-2 and TRBJ2-6, with a tentative D call TRBD1 (5 bases). The CDR3 is 16 residues long. Per the germline V gene, CDR1 is SGHTA and CDR2 is FQGNSA. V was clipped by 5 bases and J by 0 bases, with 11 bases between them. The CDR3 here is CASSPQGLSGANVLTF. The CDR3 DNA sequence: TGTGCCAGCAGCCCCCAGGGCCTCTCTGGGGCCAACGTCCTGACTTTC.

The V call is TRBV30, the J call TRBJ1-3; D is possibly TRBD1 (5 bases). Trimming pared 3 bases from V and 2 bases from J, leaving 8 bases between. This CDR3 is 13 amino acids long. From germline, CDR1 is GTSNPN and CDR2 SVGIG (reference sequence). The CDR3: CAWRRGAGNTIYF. The CDR3 DNA is TGTGCCTGGAGGAGGGGAGCTGGAAACACCATATATTTT.

This clone was observed a handful of times. V gene TRBV2 combines with J gene TRBJ1-5; no clear D. Trimming removed 1 base from V and 6 bases from J, with 4 bases in between. The CDR3 extends over 12 amino acids. Germline assignment: CDR1 SNHLY and CDR2 FYNNEI. The DNA for the CDR3 is TGTGCCAGCAGTGAAGTGGGTCAGCCCCAGCATTTT. It translates to CASSEVGQPQHF.

About this clone itself: One end of the junction varies from germline; a read error may be responsible. V gene TRBV5-1 combines with J gene TRBJ2-1; 8 nucleotides match TRBD2. There are 15 residues in the CDR3. Germline-derived CDR1 and CDR2 are SGHRS and YFSETQ. Here the CDR3 DNA reads TGCGCCACCAGCTTTGGCGGGGGGAACTACAATGAGCAGTTCTTC. Residues: CATSFGGGNYNEQFF.